The following is a TCR beta chain sequence with its context. The CDR3 spans 18 residues. Germline V gene data show CDR1 as KGHDR and CDR2 as SFDVKD. V lost 6 bases to trimming and J lost 9 bases; unmatched junction nucleotides: 16. Followed over time, Seattle patients had been enrolled while infection was active. Authors' analysis steps: Estimation of nucleated cell counts relied on the amplification of reference gene primers. The table came from immunoSEQ multiplex PCR; TCRdb's copy has only in-frame clones and leaves some out. That table gives V, J and clone size, and the DNA gave D and trimming. Altogether approximately 120,000 clones are present, approximately 74% being singletons, with the ten largest covering about 6.3%. The data are from a study of blood T cell repertoires in COVID-19. Study at large: The United States, Italy and Spain supplied acute and convalescent COVID-19 samples. From T cells, B-cell-depleted T cells, or PBMCs came the material, which was cDNA or gDNA.

The rearrangement uses TRBV24-1 and TRBJ2-2; TRBD2 matches 12 bases. The sequenced material came from peripheral blood. This clonotype originated in a man at least 80 years old with COVID-19, enrolled during active disease. As DNA, the CDR3 is TGTGCCACCAGTCCCCGACTAGCGGGAGTTGAAGGGACCAGGGAGCTGTTTTTT. Residues: CATSPRLAGVEGTRELFF.